This TCR beta chain was recorded in a study of T cell responses to AZD1222 COVID-19 vaccine. The repertoire was sequenced with immunoSEQ multiplex PCR; TCRdb's copy has only in-frame clones and lacks some. The table has 150,000 or so clones, 80% to 95% seen once. Study-level points and caveats: Clonal diversity was possibly underestimated, and white British individuals and females predominated among donors.

This clone was observed a few times. Its antigen remains unknown. Sample: peripheral blood, taken on day 0 of AZD1222 vaccination. The TCR originated in an adult in good health.

The CDR3 here is CASSESGLETQYF. The CDR3 coding sequence is TGTGCCAGCAGTGAAAGTGGGTTGGAGACCCAGTACTTC. The V call is TRBV6-1, the J call TRBJ2-5; the D is unclear. Germline values: CDR1 MNHNS, CDR2 SASEGT. V was clipped by 2 bases and J by 5 bases, with 9 bases between them. The CDR3 covers 13 residues.